The 6 T cell receptor beta chains below all came from one sample that was sequenced in a study of cytomegalovirus exposure and HLA in healthy donors. PCR amplification relied on 60 Vbeta primers (plus 13 Jbeta primers). Profiled with immunoSEQ multiplex PCR; TCRdb holds only in-frame clones, not every one. The sample lists about 160,000 clones; more than 70% were seen once. Sequenced sample: PBMCs. The receptor set was obtained from a man between 60 and 75 years old in good health and CMV-seronegative.

The V call is TRBV4-3, the J call TRBJ2-5; D is undetermined. The V end was cut by 0 bases, the J end by 5 bases, with 4 bases between. Germline V gene lookup returns CDR1 LGHNA and CDR2 YSLEER. The CDR3 spans 12 residues. The DNA of the CDR3 is TGCGCCAGCAGCCAAGACAGGGAGACCCAGTACTTC. It yields the protein CASSQDRETQYF.

The chain has TRBV5-1 and TRBJ2-2, with D possibly being TRBD1 (6 bases). Germline CDR1 reads SGHRS; CDR2 reads YFSETQ. This CDR3 comprises 16 residues. V was clipped by 3 bases and J by 2 bases, with 14 bases between them. CDR3 bases: TGCGCCAGCAGCTCCACAGGGCCCAGCAACACCGGGGAGCTGTTTTTT. Its protein is CASSSTGPSNTGELFF.

The table lists this clone with a few counts. J is TRBJ2-5 and V is TRBV18, with D perhaps matching TRBD1 (5 bases). Germline CDR1 is KGHSH and CDR2 is LQKENI. The CDR3 is 14 amino acids. V was cut by 2 bases and J by 2 bases, with 9 bases left in between. CDR3 sequence: CASSPVRQQETQYF. DNA for the CDR3: TGTGCCAGCTCACCAGTTCGACAGCAAGAGACCCAGTACTTC.

V usage is TRBV6-5 and J usage is TRBJ2-5, with TRBD1 identical over 9 bases. The CDR3 sequence is 15 residues long. The ends lost 4 bases at V and 5 bases at J; junction bases unmatched: 8. The V gene's germline CDR1 is MNHEY and CDR2 SVGAGI. The CDR3 nucleotides are TGTGCCAGCAGTTCCGGGGACAGGGCGTTGGAGACCCAGTACTTC. Encoded protein: CASSSGDRALETQYF.

The chain joins TRBV7-2 to TRBJ2-1; TRBD2 might be the D (5 bases). This CDR3 is built from 15 residues. Germline V gives CDR1 SGHTA, CDR2 FQGNSA. The V gene lost 5 bases and the J gene lost 6 bases, with 17 bases spanning the gap. The CDR3 protein is CASSKEGLAVNEQFF. The CDR3 DNA is TGTGCCAGCAGCAAGGAAGGTCTAGCTGTCAATGAGCAGTTCTTC.

The rearrangement uses TRBV7-2 and TRBJ2-5; D is unresolved. CDR1 is SGHTA and CDR2 is FQGNSA in the germline V gene. With 3 bases removed from V and 7 bases from J, the gap between germline ends came to 9 bases. The CDR3 extends over 12 amino acids. CDR3 DNA: TGTGCCAGCAGCTTCCAGTCGGGGACCCAGTACTTC. Amino acid sequence: CASSFQSGTQYF.